The sequence of this T cell receptor (beta chain) was determined in a study of T cell responses to AZD1222 COVID-19 vaccine. With regard to this clone: The antigen is unknown.

Whole-study findings and limits: Donors, mostly white British, included more females; clonal diversity was possibly underestimated.

Only in-frame clones appear in the TCRdb table, and some are missing; sequencing was by immunoSEQ multiplex PCR. This table has around 150,000 clones, under 95% appearing once. The source of this sequence is an adult who received the AZD1222 COVID-19 vaccine. The sample here was peripheral blood, taken 28 days after the second AZD1222 dose.

This CDR3 reads CASRLALGTSGAQFF. For the CDR3, the DNA is TGCGCCAGCCGATTGGCCCTCGGGACTAGCGGGGCGCAGTTCTTC. The chain recombines TRBV5-1 with TRBJ2-1; 13 bases align to TRBD2. CDR1 and CDR2 from the germline V gene are SGHRS and YFSETQ. CDR3 length equals 15 residues. J lost 12 bases, V lost 7 bases, and 13 bases had no gene match.